Below, 16 T cell receptor beta chains from the same sample are listed, as sequenced in a study of T cell repertoires in cytomegalovirus infection (dated by TCRdb to the late 2010s). Sequencing instrument: Illumina HiSeq 1500. Starting from the raw public reads, TCRdb applied fastp trimming at Q25, assembled clones with MiXCR and retained in-frame beta chains. Rows matching on CDR3 protein sequence are summarized as one entry with the most common DNA and genes. This sample holds 150,000 to 200,000 distinct CDR3 sequences; approximately 9.7% were observed only once. Approximately 4.2% of the sample rests with the top ten. Sample: PBMCs. The source is a human donor in good health (CMV status not recorded). Some clones in this sample may be carry-over from other donors' samples.

This clonotype was seen more than once but under ten times. This chain connects TRBV6-1 to TRBJ2-1; tentatively, D is TRBD1 (6 bases). Germline assignment: CDR1 MNHNS and CDR2 SASEGT. CDR3 size: 12 residues. The ends were cut back, 6 bases at V and 6 bases at J, with 9 bases in the middle. CDR3 in amino acids: CASRLRGNEQFF. The CDR3 DNA follows: TGTGCCAGCAGGCTCAGGGGCAATGAGCAGTTCTTC.

The rearrangement links TRBV14 to TRBJ1-1; D may be TRBD1 (5 bases). V gave up 3 bases and J gave up 8 bases, with 13 bases separating them. Per germline, CDR1 SGHDN and CDR2 FVKESK. CDR3 length: 13 amino acids. CDR3 DNA: TGTGCCAGCAGCCAGCGGGGGAGATTCGAAGCTTTCTTT. As protein: CASSQRGRFEAFF.

This clonotype was recorded many times. The rearrangement links TRBV4-3 to TRBJ2-2, with 10 bases fitting TRBD1. CDR3 size: 16 residues. Per germline, CDR1 LGHNA and CDR2 YSLEER. V shed 1 base and J 7 bases; nucleotides not matched to a gene: 6. The CDR3 DNA reads TGCGCCAGCAGCCAAGGGACAGGGGGATGGGACGGGGAGCTGTTTTTT. This codes for CASSQGTGGWDGELFF.

This clonotype has only a few counts. The CDR3: CSARDESNEQFF. For the CDR3, the DNA is TGCAGTGCTAGAGATGAGTCCAATGAGCAGTTCTTC. V is TRBV20-1 and J is TRBJ2-1, with D unresolved. This CDR3 spans 12 amino acids. The V end was cut by 0 bases, the J end by 6 bases, with 6 bases between. Germline loops: CDR1 DFQATT, CDR2 SNEGSKA (reference sequence).

Only a few counts were recorded for this clonotype. V usage is TRBV20-1 and J usage is TRBJ2-7; 7 nucleotides line up with TRBD1. V lost 1 base to trimming and J lost 6 bases; unmatched junction nucleotides: 3. Looked up from germline, CDR1 is DFQATT and CDR2 is SNEGSKA (reference sequence). This CDR3 has 12 residues. CDR3 sequence reads: CSARGQGFEQYF. DNA for the CDR3: TGCAGTGCTAGAGGACAGGGATTCGAGCAGTACTTC.

The rearrangement joins TRBV29-1 to TRBJ2-5, with D perhaps matching TRBD2 (5 bases). The CDR3 extends over 14 amino acids. The V gene's germline CDR1 is SQVTM and CDR2 ANQGSEA. The V end lost 7 bases, the J end lost 5 bases, and 20 bases lay between the germline ends. CDR3 nucleotide sequence: TGCAGCGATGTAAGGGCGCGAAGGAGGGAGACCCAGTACTTC. Translation gives CSDVRARRRETQYF.

This rearrangement joins TRBV6-2 or TRBV6-3 to TRBJ2-1, with TRBD1 matching over 7 bases. This CDR3 contains 13 residues. V shed 6 bases, J shed 9 bases, and the junction held 8 bases outside the gene matches. Per the germline V gene, CDR1 is MNHEY and CDR2 is SVGEGT. CDR3 DNA: TGTGCCAGCAGAGGAGGACAGGCGATTGAGCAGTTCTTC. Translating it yields CASRGGQAIEQFF.

This clonotype has more than one count but fewer than ten. The V call is TRBV6-1, the J call TRBJ2-1, with 8 bases identical to TRBD2. The V segment lost 0 bases and the J segment 15 bases; nucleotides outside the gene matches: 7. This CDR3 has 13 amino acids. Germline CDR1 and CDR2: MNHNS and SASEGT. CDR3 region: CASSEALAGLLFF. CDR3 nucleotides: TGTGCCAGCAGTGAAGCATTAGCGGGATTACTGTTCTTC.

CDR3 DNA: TGTGCCACCAGTGATACCAGACAGAGCACAGATACGCAGTATTTT. It codes for CATSDTRQSTDTQYF. The chain links TRBV24-1 to TRBJ2-3; possible D gene TRBD1, 5 bases. This CDR3 has 15 residues. V lost 3 bases and J 0 bases, leaving 9 bases between the germline ends. CDR1 is KGHDR, CDR2 SFDVKD, per germline.

Ten or more counts support this clonotype. The chain links TRBV12-3 or TRBV12-4 to TRBJ1-1; no clear D gene. V gave up 2 bases and J gave up 0 bases, with 7 bases separating them. This CDR3 is built from 14 residues. The DNA for the CDR3 is TGTGCCAGCAGTTTACCGGAAATGAACACTGAAGCTTTCTTT. Residues: CASSLPEMNTEAFF.

This clonotype occurred many times. The chain carries TRBV28 and TRBJ1-5; possibly TRBD1 for D (5 bases). Trimming removed 5 bases at V and 5 bases at J, with 22 bases between. Germline values: CDR1 MDHEN, CDR2 SYDVKM. This CDR3 is built from 17 residues. This chain's CDR3 is CASSIIRGPGRDQPQHF. CDR3 sequence (DNA): TGTGCCAGCAGTATTATAAGGGGTCCGGGGCGCGATCAGCCCCAGCATTTT. The whole variable domain, remainder taken from reference TRBV28 and TRBJ1-5, is DVKVTQSSRYLVKRTGEKVFLECVQDMDHENMFWYRQDPGLGLRLIYFSYDVKMKEKGDIPEGYSVSREKKERFSLILESASTNQTSMYLCASSIIRGPGRDQPQHFGDGTRLSIL.

This clonotype was seen only a few times. The chain uses TRBV20-1 and TRBJ1-2; no clear D. V was pared by 5 bases and J by 1 base, with 14 bases between. CDR1 and CDR2 from the germline V gene are DFQATT and SNEGSKA (reference sequence). The CDR3 length is 14 residues. The CDR3 is CSAPIVGGNYGYTF. In DNA, the CDR3 is TGCAGTGCTCCAATAGTGGGCGGTAACTATGGCTACACCTTC.

The rearrangement joins TRBV30 to TRBJ2-2, with a weak D call TRBD2 (5 bases). The CDR3 is made up of 15 amino acids. The ends were cut back, 0 bases at V and 1 base at J, with 9 bases in the middle. Germline loops: CDR1 GTSNPN, CDR2 SVGIG (reference sequence). CDR3 nucleotides: TGTGCCTGGAGTGTGTGGGGAGAGAACACCGGGGAGCTGTTTTTT. This translates into CAWSVWGENTGELFF.

The rearrangement links TRBV7-8 to TRBJ2-1; weak D call: TRBD2 (7 bases). The CDR3 loop spans 12 amino acids. CDR1 and CDR2 from the germline V gene are SGHVS and FQNEAQ. V lost 9 bases and J 7 bases, leaving 13 bases between the germline ends. This chain's CDR3 is CASRGARNEQFF. CDR3 DNA: TGTGCCAGTCGGGGGGCGCGGAATGAGCAGTTCTTC.

The table lists this clonotype with a few counts. The gene calls are TRBV7-2 and TRBJ2-5; the D is unclear. Germline V gene sequence: CDR1 SGHTA, CDR2 FQGNSA. Trimming removed 1 base from V and 5 bases from J, with 11 bases in between. CDR3 length: 14 residues. The CDR3 region is CASSLGPGRETQYF. DNA for the CDR3: TGTGCCAGCAGCTTAGGACCGGGTCGGGAGACCCAGTACTTC.

The rearrangement uses TRBV27 and TRBJ1-3; the D is unclear. V gave up 0 bases and J gave up 0 bases, with 0 bases separating them. The CDR3 loop spans 13 amino acids. Germline CDR1 MNHEY, CDR2 SMNVEV (reference sequence). CDR3 sequence reads: CASSLSSGNTIYF. The DNA for the CDR3 is TGTGCCAGCAGTTTATCCTCTGGAAACACCATATATTTT.